This is a list of T cell receptor beta chains from one sample in a study of blood T cell repertoires in COVID-19. The table came from immunoSEQ multiplex PCR; TCRdb's copy has only in-frame clones and leaves some out. Of roughly 200,000 clones detected, around four fifths appear once; the ten largest clones hold roughly 8.6%. The specimen sequenced was peripheral blood. Receptor source: a middle-aged man with active or convalescent COVID-19. CDR3s include the opening cysteine and the closing phenylalanine or tryptophan. D genes are given only for firm matches. Only some rows state a clone size, as once, few, many or a class for expanded clones.

V gene	J gene	clone size	D gene	CDR3 DNA	CDR3 protein
TRBV10-3	TRBJ1-5	many	-	TGTGCCATCAGTGCAGGGGTGGATCAGCCCCAGCATTTT	CAISAGVDQPQHF
TRBV5-1	TRBJ1-2	-	TRBD1	TGCGCCAGCAGCCCGGGACAGGGGGGAAACTATGGCTACACCTTC	CASSPGQGGNYGYTF
TRBV29-1	TRBJ2-5	-	TRBD2	TGCAGCGTTGTTCCGGGAGGGCCTTTGGAGACCCAGTACTTC	CSVVPGGPLETQYF
TRBV19	TRBJ1-5	-	-	TGTGCCAGTAAGGAGGGGATTAGCAATCAGCCCCAGCATTTT	CASKEGISNQPQHF
TRBV6-2/TRBV6-3	TRBJ2-3	-	-	TGTGCCAGCAGTTTCCCGGGTGGGTTCACAGATACGCAGTATTTT	CASSFPGGFTDTQYF
TRBV6-6	TRBJ1-1	-	TRBD1	TGTGCCAGCATTACCGGGACAGCGAACACTGAAGCTTTCTTT	CASITGTANTEAFF
TRBV5-5	TRBJ2-7	-	TRBD1	TGTGCCAGCAGTTTCTTTACAGGGGGGTACGAGCAGTACTTC	CASSFFTGGYEQYF
TRBV5-1	TRBJ2-1	-	TRBD2	TGCGCCAGCAGCCTCCCCGGGCGGGAGAAGGATGAGCAGTTCTTC	CASSLPGREKDEQFF
TRBV7-9	TRBJ1-1	-	-	TGTGCCAGCAGCCCCGGGACATTGAACACTGAAGCTTTCTTT	CASSPGTLNTEAFF
TRBV6-6	TRBJ2-1	-	-	TGTGCCAGCAGTCAAACCCCCCGGAGCGGCTCCTACAATGAGCAGTTCTTC	CASSQTPRSGSYNEQFF
TRBV29-1	TRBJ2-5	-	TRBD2	TGCAGCGTTGAAACTAGCGGGAGGGCCGGAGAGACCCAGTACTTC	CSVETSGRAGETQYF
TRBV7-9	TRBJ1-3	-	-	TGTGCCAGCAGCTTAGGAGGGAACACCATATATTTT	CASSLGGNTIYF
TRBV4-1	TRBJ2-7	-	TRBD2	TGCGCCAGCAGCCAAATAAGCGGGGGTAACGAGCAGTACTTC	CASSQISGGNEQYF
TRBV11-1	TRBJ2-5	once	TRBD1	TGTGCCAGCAGCTCTAGGGACAGGTTCCAAGAGACCCAGTACTTC	CASSSRDRFQETQYF
TRBV28	TRBJ2-7	-	-	TGTGCCAGCAGTTTCCTTTCGTACGAGCAGTACTTC	CASSFLSYEQYF
TRBV2	TRBJ1-2	-	-	TGTGCCAGCAGTGTATGGGGAGGTGGCTACACCTTC	CASSVWGGGYTF
TRBV27	TRBJ1-2	-	TRBD1	TGTGCCAGCAGTCGCGGACAGGGAGGACCTAACTATGGCTACACCTTC	CASSRGQGGPNYGYTF
TRBV6-5	TRBJ1-1	-	-	TGTGCCAGCAGTCCCCACGAAGGGAGGAACACTGAAGCTTTCTTT	CASSPHEGRNTEAFF
TRBV4-2	TRBJ2-6	-	-	TGTGCCAGCAGCCAAGTGCTCGGGGGACCCAGCTCTGGGGCCAACGTCCTGACTTTC	CASSQVLGGPSSGANVLTF
TRBV30	TRBJ2-3	-	-	TGTGCCTGGGCTCCCCGGAGCGGGGATACGCAGTATTTT	CAWAPRSGDTQYF
TRBV2	TRBJ1-6	once	-	TGTGCCAGCAGTGAAGGAGGGCCGGAGTCACCCCTCCACTTT	CASSEGGPESPLHF
TRBV2	TRBJ1-5	-	TRBD1	TGTGCCAGCAGTTTTGGACAGGACAATCAGCCCCAGCATTTT	CASSFGQDNQPQHF
TRBV15	TRBJ2-3	-	TRBD2	TGTGATCCTCATGCGGGAGGGGGGTCTAGCACAGATACGCAGTATTTT	CDPHAGGGSSTDTQYF
TRBV9	TRBJ1-3	-	-	TGTGCCAGCAGCCCCTCCTCTCTAGACACCATATATTTT	CASSPSSLDTIYF
TRBV6-2/TRBV6-3	TRBJ1-1	-	-	TGTGCCAGCAGCCAAACACCGAACACTGAAGCTTTCTTT	CASSQTPNTEAFF
TRBV5-4	TRBJ2-1	-	TRBD2	TGTGCCAGCAGCTTTGAAGCGGGGGTATACAATGAGCAGTTCTTC	CASSFEAGVYNEQFF
TRBV28	TRBJ1-4	few	-	TGTGCCAGCAGTTTAGAGTTTCGTCCTGAAAAACTGTTTTTT	CASSLEFRPEKLFF
TRBV5-1	TRBJ2-3	-	-	TGCGCCAGCAGCTTGAAGACAGGCCGCACAGATACGCAGTATTTT	CASSLKTGRTDTQYF
TRBV4-1	TRBJ1-1	once	-	TGCGCCAGCAGCCATGTAGAGGAGGGCACTGAAGCTTTCTTT	CASSHVEEGTEAFF
TRBV28	TRBJ2-1	-	-	TGTGCCAGCAGTTTAGGTGGGCCGAAGTACAATGAGCAGTTCTTC	CASSLGGPKYNEQFF
TRBV29-1	TRBJ1-5	-	TRBD1	TGCAGCGTGGTAACCGGGACAGGGGGTCAGCCCCAGCATTTT	CSVVTGTGGQPQHF
TRBV20-1	TRBJ2-7	once	-	TGCAGTGCTAGTTCGATCGGAGACCTAAACTACGAGCAGTACTTC	CSASSIGDLNYEQYF
TRBV4-1	TRBJ2-1	-	TRBD2	TGCGCCAGCAGCCAAGTGGGCGGGAGTCCTGAGCAGTTCTTC	CASSQVGGSPEQFF
TRBV20-1	TRBJ1-4	few	TRBD1	TGCAGTGCTACTGACAGGGCGAGTAATGAAAAACTGTTTTTT	CSATDRASNEKLFF
TRBV2	TRBJ2-7	-	-	TGTGCCAGCAGTGTAAGAGGCCTAGAGCAGTACTTC	CASSVRGLEQYF